The 7 T cell receptor beta chains listed next were all sequenced from one sample in a study of T cells in Graves' hyperthyroidism and ophthalmopathy. The investigators amplified TCR beta CDR3 regions from RNA transcripts. Primed by the HTBI set, a first-round RT-PCR was run on the TCR CDR3. TCRdb re-called the multiplex PCR reads with MiXCR, one entry per CDR3 protein. This table has more than 45,000 distinct CDR3 sequences, roughly 50% appearing once. Material: blood. Receptors were obtained from a woman in her twenties or thirties with Graves' ophthalmopathy.

V is TRBV6-1 and J is TRBJ2-1, with 8 bases aligning to TRBD2. CDR3 size: 14 residues. The junction had 5 bases not matched to a gene; V was cut back by 6 bases and J by 4 bases. Germline-derived CDR1 and CDR2 are MNHNS and SASEGT. CDR3 loop: CASSGAGEYNEQFF. The CDR3 bases are TGTGCCAGCAGCGGAGCGGGAGAGTACAATGAGCAGTTCTTC.

In this sample, this clonotype turned up many times. The CDR3 loop reads CAWVNRAAHQPQHF. CDR3 DNA sequence: TGTGCCTGGGTAAATAGGGCAGCCCATCAGCCCCAGCATTTT. This chain connects TRBV30 to TRBJ1-5; D is undetermined. V lost 5 bases and J 5 bases, leaving 16 bases between the germline ends. The CDR3 is made up of 14 amino acids. Germline CDR1 is GTSNPN and CDR2 is SVGIG (reference sequence).

This clonotype occurred many times. V and J are TRBV28 and TRBJ1-2, with D tentatively TRBD1 (5 bases). The V gene's germline CDR1 is MDHEN and CDR2 SYDVKM. V was cut by 5 bases and J by 4 bases, with 14 bases left in between. CDR3 length: 14 residues. CDR3 DNA sequence: TGTGCCAGCAGTCCTCCGGGACGGGCCTATGGCTACACCTTC. It is translated as CASSPPGRAYGYTF.

This clonotype was observed a single time. The V and J genes are TRBV11-2 and TRBJ2-1; 10 nucleotides agree with TRBD2. Germline lookup yields CDR1 SGHAT and CDR2 FQNNGV. The trim removed 2 bases at V and 4 bases at J, leaving 8 bases unmatched. This CDR3 contains 17 residues. The CDR3 region has the DNA TGTGCCAGCAGCTTAATTGGCGGACTAGCGGAGTACAATGAGCAGTTCTTC. Protein: CASSLIGGLAEYNEQFF. The whole variable domain, remainder taken from reference TRBV11-2 and TRBJ2-1, is EAGVAQSPRYKIIEKRQSVAFWCNPISGHATLYWYQQILGQGPKLLIQFQNNGVVDDSQLPKDRFSAERLKGVDSTLKIQPAKLEDSAVYLCASSLIGGLAEYNEQFFGPGTRLTVL.

In this sample, this clonotype is large. The rearrangement uses TRBV4-1 and TRBJ1-6; D not certain. V was pared by 1 base and J by 10 bases, with 11 bases between. The germline gives CDR1 MGHRA, CDR2 YSYEKL. The CDR3 length is 14 residues. The DNA for the CDR3 is TGCGCCAGCAGCCAAGCAGGCGGCGGGTCACCCCTCCACTTT. This translates into CASSQAGGGSPLHF.

This clonotype has just a few counts. The chain joins TRBV3-1 to TRBJ2-5; 9 bases match TRBD2. CDR3 length: 15 amino acids. J gave up 5 bases and V 6 bases, and 10 bases lay outside the gene matches. Germline loops: CDR1 LGHDT, CDR2 YNNKEL (reference sequence). The CDR3 DNA follows: TGTGCCAGCAGGTCCATAGCGGGAGCGGGGGAGACCCAGTACTTC. Translation: CASRSIAGAGETQYF.

With respect to this clonotype: It may be a read error: a sequence one base away is much more abundant. This sequence joins TRBV6-1 and TRBJ2-7, with 9 bases lining up with TRBD1. V was clipped by 9 bases and J by 2 bases; unmatched bases: 11. Germline CDR1 reads MNHNS; CDR2 reads SASEGT. CDR3 length equals 15 residues. The CDR3 DNA follows: TGTGCCAGTGAGACAGGGGGGTCTTTCGCCTACGAGCAGTACTTC. Translation: CASETGGSFAYEQYF.